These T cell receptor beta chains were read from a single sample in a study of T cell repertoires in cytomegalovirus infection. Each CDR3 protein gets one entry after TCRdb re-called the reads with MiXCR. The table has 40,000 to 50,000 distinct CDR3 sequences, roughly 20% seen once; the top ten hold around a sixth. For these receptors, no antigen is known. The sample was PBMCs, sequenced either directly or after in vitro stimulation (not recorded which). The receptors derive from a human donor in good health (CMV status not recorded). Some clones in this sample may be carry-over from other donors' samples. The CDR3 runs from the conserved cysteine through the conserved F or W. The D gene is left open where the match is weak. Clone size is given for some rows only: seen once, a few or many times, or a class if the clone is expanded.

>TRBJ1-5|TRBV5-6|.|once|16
CASSSYVVSRSQPQHF
TGTGCCAGCAGCTCGTACGTTGTTTCCCGGAGTCAGCCCCAGCATTTT
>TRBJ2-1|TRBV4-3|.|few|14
CASSQEGAWNEQFF
TGCGCCAGCAGCCAAGAGGGGGCATGGAATGAGCAGTTCTTC
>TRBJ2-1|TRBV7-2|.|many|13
CASRLGMGNEQFF
TGTGCTAGTAGGCTAGGAATGGGCAATGAGCAGTTCTTC
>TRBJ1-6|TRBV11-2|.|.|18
CASSPRQRGSSYNSPLHF
TGTGCCAGCAGCCCGCGACAGAGGGGGAGCTCCTATAATTCACCCCTCCACTTT
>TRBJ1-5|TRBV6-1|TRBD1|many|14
CAATGTEGSQPQHF
TGTGCCGCGACTGGGACAGAGGGCTCTCAGCCCCAGCATTTT
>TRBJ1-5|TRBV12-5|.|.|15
CASGFMWAGNQPQHF
TGTGCTAGTGGTTTTATGTGGGCTGGCAATCAGCCCCAGCATTTT
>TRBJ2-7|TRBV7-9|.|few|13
CASSLEANYEQYF
TGTGCCAGCAGCTTAGAGGCCAACTACGAGCAGTACTTC
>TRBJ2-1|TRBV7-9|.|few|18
CASSFTRGAGATLDEQFF
TGTGCCAGCAGCTTCACTCGCGGCGCGGGGGCAACACTAGATGAGCAGTTCTTC
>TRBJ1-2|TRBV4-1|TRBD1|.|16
CASSQEPGQGAEGYTF
TGCGCCAGCAGCCAAGAACCGGGACAGGGGGCGGAAGGCTACACCTTC
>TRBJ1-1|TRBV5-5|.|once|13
CASSARTDTEAFF
TGTGCCAGCAGCGCGCGGACAGATACTGAAGCTTTCTTT
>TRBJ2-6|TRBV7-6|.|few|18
CASSLVQEGADGANVLTF
TGTGCCAGCAGCTTAGTTCAAGAGGGTGCTGACGGGGCCAACGTCCTGACTTTC
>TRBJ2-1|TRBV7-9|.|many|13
CASSLIRTNEQFF
TGTGCCAGCAGCCTCATAAGGACTAATGAGCAGTTCTTC
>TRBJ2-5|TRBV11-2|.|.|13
CASSSRWGETQYF
TGTGCCAGCAGCTCCAGGTGGGGGGAGACCCAGTACTTC
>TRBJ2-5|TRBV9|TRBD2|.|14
CASSALSGEETQYF
TGTGCCAGCAGCGCCCTAAGCGGGGAAGAGACCCAGTACTTC
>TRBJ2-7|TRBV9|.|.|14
CASSVAGGPYEQYF
TGTGCCAGCAGCGTAGCCGGGGGGCCCTACGAGCAGTACTTC
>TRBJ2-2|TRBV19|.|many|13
CASRQGFGGELFF
TGTGCCAGTAGGCAGGGTTTCGGCGGGGAGCTGTTTTTT
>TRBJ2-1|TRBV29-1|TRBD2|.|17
CSVDLATSGNSYNEQFF
TGCAGCGTTGACTTGGCGACTAGCGGGAACTCCTACAATGAGCAGTTCTTC
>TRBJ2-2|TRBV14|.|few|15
CASSQVSGRTGELFF
TGTGCCAGCAGCCAAGTTTCGGGAAGGACCGGGGAGCTGTTTTTT
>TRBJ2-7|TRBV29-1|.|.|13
CSTVSGTSNEQYF
TGCAGCACCGTCAGCGGAACCTCTAACGAGCAGTACTTC
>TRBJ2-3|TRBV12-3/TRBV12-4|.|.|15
CASSLLTTSTDTQYF
TGTGCCAGCTCCCTTTTGACTACCAGCACAGATACGCAGTATTTT
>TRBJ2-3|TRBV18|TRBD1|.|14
CAGKQGIGTDTQYF
TGTGCCGGGAAACAGGGGATCGGCACAGATACGCAGTATTTT
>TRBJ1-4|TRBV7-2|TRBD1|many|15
CASRSQGAFNEKLFF
TGTGCCAGCAGATCCCAGGGGGCCTTTAATGAAAAACTGTTTTTT
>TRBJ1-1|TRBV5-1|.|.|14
CASSFYGANTEAFF
TGCGCCAGCAGCTTTTACGGGGCAAACACTGAAGCTTTCTTT
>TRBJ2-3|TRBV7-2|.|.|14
CASNLNQNTDTQYF
TGTGCCAGCAACTTAAATCAAAACACAGATACGCAGTATTTT
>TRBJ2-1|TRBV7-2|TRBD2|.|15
CASSPRLAGGYEQFF
TGTGCCAGCAGCCCGAGACTAGCGGGAGGCTATGAGCAGTTCTTC
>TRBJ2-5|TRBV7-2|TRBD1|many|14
CASSQGTEQETQYF
TGTGCCAGCAGCCAGGGGACAGAGCAAGAGACCCAGTACTTC
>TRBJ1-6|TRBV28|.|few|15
CASSLSRSGSSPLHF
TGTGCCAGCAGTTTATCGCGTTCAGGGAGTTCACCCCTCCACTTT
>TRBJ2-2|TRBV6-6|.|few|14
CASTILTTTGELFF
TGTGCCAGCACCATACTCACTACCACCGGGGAGCTGTTTTTT
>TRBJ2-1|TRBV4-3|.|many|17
CASSQDQPGASYNEQFF
TGCGCCAGCAGCCAAGATCAGCCAGGAGCCTCCTACAATGAGCAGTTCTTC
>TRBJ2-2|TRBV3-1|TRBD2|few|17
CASSQGLAGVGTGELFF
TGTGCCAGCAGCCAAGGTCTCGCGGGAGTAGGTACCGGGGAGCTGTTTTTT
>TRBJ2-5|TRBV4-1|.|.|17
CASSQDMRGRAQETQYF
TGCGCCAGCAGCCAAGATATGAGGGGTCGGGCCCAAGAGACCCAGTACTTC
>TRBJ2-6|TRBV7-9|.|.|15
CASSLQGLGDNVLTF
TGTGCCAGCAGCCTACAGGGCCTGGGAGACAACGTCCTGACTTTC
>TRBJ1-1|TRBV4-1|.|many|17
CASSQSVTATGNTEAFF
TGCGCCAGCAGCCAATCCGTGACAGCCACGGGTAACACTGAAGCTTTCTTT
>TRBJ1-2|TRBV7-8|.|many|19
CASSPLGGGTLNYRRGYTF
TGTGCCAGCAGCCCTCTGGGGGGGGGGACATTGAACTATCGGCGTGGCTACACCTTC
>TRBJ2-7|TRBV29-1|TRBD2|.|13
CSVDASGSYEQYF
TGCAGCGTTGACGCTAGCGGGAGCTACGAGCAGTACTTC
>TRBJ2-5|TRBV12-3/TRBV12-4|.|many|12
CASSPGAETQYF
TGTGCCAGCAGTCCCGGGGCGGAGACCCAGTACTTC
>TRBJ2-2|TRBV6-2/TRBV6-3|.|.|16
CASRTGAGYNTGELFF
TGTGCCAGCAGGACGGGGGCAGGATACAACACCGGGGAGCTGTTTTTT
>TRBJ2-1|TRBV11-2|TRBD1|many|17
CASSLNLRGRAFNEQFF
TGTGCCAGCAGCTTAAACTTAAGGGGGCGAGCTTTTAATGAGCAGTTCTTC
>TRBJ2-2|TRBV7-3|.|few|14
CASSPTGNTGELFF
TGTGCCAGCAGCCCGACTGGGAACACCGGGGAGCTGTTTTTT
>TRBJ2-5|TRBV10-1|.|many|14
CASSESGVTATQYF
TGCGCCAGCAGTGAGTCAGGCGTAACCGCGACCCAGTACTTC
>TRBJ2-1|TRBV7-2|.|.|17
CASSLGEEGTLYNEQFF
TGTGCCAGCAGCTTAGGAGAGGAAGGCACCCTCTACAATGAGCAGTTCTTC
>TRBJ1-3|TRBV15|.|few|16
CATSRDSSGSGNTIYF
TGTGCCACCAGCAGAGATTCGTCCGGCTCTGGAAACACCATATATTTT
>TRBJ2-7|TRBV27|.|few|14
CASSSRIKRDEQYF
TGTGCCAGCAGTTCACGCATAAAGCGGGACGAGCAGTACTTC
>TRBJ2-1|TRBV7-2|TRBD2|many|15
CASSATSGNYNEQFF
TGTGCCAGCAGCGCGACTAGCGGGAACTACAATGAGCAGTTCTTC
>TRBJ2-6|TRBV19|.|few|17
CASSPPVSRAGANVLTF
TGTGCCAGTAGTCCTCCTGTTTCTAGGGCCGGGGCCAACGTCCTGACTTTC
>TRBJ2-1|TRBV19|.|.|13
CASSIGGGNEQFF
TGTGCCAGTAGTATAGGTGGGGGCAATGAGCAGTTCTTC
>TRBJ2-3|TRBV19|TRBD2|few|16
CASSTTISGKRDTQYF
TGTGCCAGTAGTACCACCATTAGCGGGAAAAGAGATACGCAGTATTTT